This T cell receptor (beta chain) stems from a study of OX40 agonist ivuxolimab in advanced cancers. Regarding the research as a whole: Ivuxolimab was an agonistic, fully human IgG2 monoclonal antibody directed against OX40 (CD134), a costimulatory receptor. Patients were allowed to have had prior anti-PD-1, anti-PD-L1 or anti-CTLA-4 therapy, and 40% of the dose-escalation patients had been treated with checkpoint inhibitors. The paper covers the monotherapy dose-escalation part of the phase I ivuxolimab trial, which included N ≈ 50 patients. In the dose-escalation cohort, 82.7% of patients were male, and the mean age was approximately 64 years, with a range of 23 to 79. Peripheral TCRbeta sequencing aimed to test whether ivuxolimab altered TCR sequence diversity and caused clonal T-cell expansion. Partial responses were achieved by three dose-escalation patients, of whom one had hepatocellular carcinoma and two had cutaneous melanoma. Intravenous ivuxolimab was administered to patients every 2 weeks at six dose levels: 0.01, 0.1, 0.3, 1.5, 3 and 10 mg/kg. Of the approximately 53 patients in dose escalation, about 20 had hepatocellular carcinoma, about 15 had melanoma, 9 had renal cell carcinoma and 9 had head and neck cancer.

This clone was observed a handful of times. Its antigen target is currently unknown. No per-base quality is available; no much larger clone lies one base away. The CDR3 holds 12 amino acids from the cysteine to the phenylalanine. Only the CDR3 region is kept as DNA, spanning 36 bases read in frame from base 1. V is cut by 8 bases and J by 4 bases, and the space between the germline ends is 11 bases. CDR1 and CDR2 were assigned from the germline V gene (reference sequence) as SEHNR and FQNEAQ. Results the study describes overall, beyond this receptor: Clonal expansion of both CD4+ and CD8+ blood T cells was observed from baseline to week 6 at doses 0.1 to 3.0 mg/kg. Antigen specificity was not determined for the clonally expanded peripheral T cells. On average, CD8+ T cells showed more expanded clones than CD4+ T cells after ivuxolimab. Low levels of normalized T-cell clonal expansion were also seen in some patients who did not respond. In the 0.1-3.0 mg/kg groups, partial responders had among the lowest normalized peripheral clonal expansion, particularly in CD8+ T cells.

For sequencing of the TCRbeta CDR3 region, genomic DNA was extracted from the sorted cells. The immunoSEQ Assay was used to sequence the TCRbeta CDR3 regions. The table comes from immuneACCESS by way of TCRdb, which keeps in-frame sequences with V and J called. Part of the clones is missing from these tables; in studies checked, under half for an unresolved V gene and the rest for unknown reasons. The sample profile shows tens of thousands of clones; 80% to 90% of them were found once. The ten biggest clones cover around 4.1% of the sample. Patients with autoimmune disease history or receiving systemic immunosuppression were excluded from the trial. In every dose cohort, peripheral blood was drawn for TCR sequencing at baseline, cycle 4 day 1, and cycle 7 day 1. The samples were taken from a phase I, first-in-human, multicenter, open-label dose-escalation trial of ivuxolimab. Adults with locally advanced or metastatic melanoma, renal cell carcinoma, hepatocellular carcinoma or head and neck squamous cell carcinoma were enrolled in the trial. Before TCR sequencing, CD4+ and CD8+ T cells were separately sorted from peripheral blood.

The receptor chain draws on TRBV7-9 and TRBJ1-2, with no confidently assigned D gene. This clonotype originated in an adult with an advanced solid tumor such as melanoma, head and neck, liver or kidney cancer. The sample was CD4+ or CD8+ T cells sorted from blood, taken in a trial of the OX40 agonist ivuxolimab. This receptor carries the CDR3 CASSRSIYGYTF. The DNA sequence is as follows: TGTGCCAGCTCCCGGTCAATCTATGGCTACACCTTC. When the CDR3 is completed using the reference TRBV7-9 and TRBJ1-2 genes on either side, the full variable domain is DTGVSQNPRHKITKRGQNVTFRCDPISEHNRLYWYRQTLGQGPEFLTYFQNEAQLEKSRLLSDRFSAERPKGSFSTLEIQRTEQGDSAMYLCASSRSIYGYTFGSGTRLTVV.